The present T cell receptor beta chain was sequenced within a study of blood T cell repertoires in COVID-19. Study background: The cDNA or gDNA used as material had been derived from T cells, B-cell-depleted T cells, or PBMCs.

The V and J ends lost 4 bases and 7 bases, in that order; junction bases with no gene match: 9. The CDR3 sequence is 17 residues long. Germline CDR1 SGHNT, CDR2 YYREEE (reference sequence). In the original processing: Quantification of nucleated cells was approximated via reference gene primer amplification. Profiled with immunoSEQ multiplex PCR; TCRdb holds only in-frame clones, not every one. V and J calls and clone size are those listed in that table; D and trimming were worked out from the DNA. The data show 350,000 or so clones, 80% to 90% seen once. The sample comprised PBMCs or T cells enriched from blood (not recorded which). This chain joins TRBV5-4 and TRBJ2-2, with 14 nucleotides matching TRBD2. The TCR originated in a woman aged 40 to 50 with acute COVID-19. CDR3 nucleotides: TGTGCCAGCAGCGCCCCGACTAGCGGGGGGGCCGGCGGGGAGCTGTTTTTT. It is translated as CASSAPTSGGAGGELFF.